Only a few counts were recorded for the clone carrying this TCR beta chain. Authors' data handling: Using reference gene primer amplification, nucleated cell counts were estimated. Measured with immunoSEQ multiplex PCR; TCRdb has only the in-frame clones, and not every one. V, J and clone size reflect that table, while D and trimming were determined from the DNA. Of over 200,000 clones in the sample, roughly nine tenths were seen once. The V end lost 3 bases, the J end lost 2 bases, and 11 bases lay between the germline ends. The CDR3 totals 14 residues. Germline V gene lookup returns CDR1 SQVTM and CDR2 ANQGSEA. This record comes from a study of blood T cell repertoires in COVID-19. As for the study in general: Nucleic acid was either cDNA or gDNA, and it came from T cells, B-cell-depleted T cells, or PBMCs.

The chain is built from TRBV29-1 and TRBJ1-3, with D unclear. The sequence derives from a man younger than 40 with acute or convalescent COVID-19. The material sequenced was peripheral blood. CDR3 DNA sequence: TGCAGCGTTGATCGGTCAGGTACTGGAAACACCATATATTTT. This gives the protein CSVDRSGTGNTIYF.